The clone carrying this T cell receptor (beta chain) was seen repeatedly, ten times or more. The antigen is unknown. Constant-region reverse primers amplified full-length variable regions, followed by semi-nested Nested Universal Primer A PCR. One entry per CDR3 protein, called by TCRdb with MiXCR from the 5' RACE reads. This table holds 45,000 to 70,000 distinct CDR3 sequences, around 26% found once. Per germline, CDR1 SEHNR and CDR2 FQNEAQ (reference sequence). V gave up 1 base and J gave up 2 bases; unmatched junction bases: 1. The length of the CDR3 is 14 residues. Study observations and caveats: Larger-cohort validation covered only one TCR beta V-J rearrangement. Tumor Tregs overlapped most with tumor, then blood, naive CD4+ cells.

The TCR comes from a female donor with breast cancer. The V gene is TRBV7-9, the J gene TRBJ1-2, with TRBD1 matching over 7 bases. Sequenced material: tumor-infiltrating memory CD4+ T cells sorted from the breast tumor. Specified subset: memory CD4+ T cells, CD4+CD45RO+CD25-. The CDR3 bases are TGTGCCAGCAGCTTAGAGGGGGCGAACTATGGCTACACCTTC. Translation gives CASSLEGANYGYTF.